The next 4 T cell receptor beta chains were all read from a single sample in a study of pediatric ulcerative colitis. Assay: immunoSEQ multiplex PCR; the TCRdb copy retains only in-frame clones and omits some. The sample records 40,000 to 55,000 clones, around 78% being singletons. The rectum was sampled with one to two pinch biopsies at colonoscopy. Sequencing was done on a sample of gut tissue. The receptors shown here come from a girl aged 10-17 years with moderate ulcerative colitis.

The chain links TRBV5-1 to TRBJ2-7; 8 bases line up with TRBD1. The CDR3 spans 16 residues. Germline V gene sequence: CDR1 SGHRS, CDR2 YFSETQ. J was trimmed by 3 bases and V by 3 bases; bases with no gene match: 11. Here the CDR3 DNA reads TGCGCCAGCAGCTGGGGTCCGGGACAGGATGGCTACGAGCAGTACTTC. Protein: CASSWGPGQDGYEQYF.

The rearrangement joins TRBV5-6 to TRBJ1-5; D is perhaps TRBD1 (6 bases). Germline CDR1 and CDR2: SGHDT and YYEEEE. Trimming removed 0 bases at V and 6 bases at J, with 16 bases between. The CDR3 is 16 residues long. CDR3 loop: CASSLARQAGGQPQHF. The CDR3, as DNA: TGTGCCAGCAGCTTGGCCAGACAGGCGGGCGGTCAGCCCCAGCATTTT.

About this clone itself: The identical CDR3 is also encoded by other nucleotide sequences in the sample. The rearrangement uses TRBV6-1 and TRBJ1-6; unclear D gene. The germline gives CDR1 MNHNS, CDR2 SASEGT. The CDR3 is made up of 12 amino acids. V shed 4 bases and J shed 6 bases, with 4 bases lying between them. In DNA form, the CDR3 reads TGTGCCAGCAGTGTCGGTAATTCACCCCTCCACTTT. Its protein product is CASSVGNSPLHF.

The chain recombines TRBV10-3 with TRBJ2-5; the match to TRBD2 covers 9 bases. The assigned J gene may be wrong: the sequence end matches TRBJ2-7 better. From germline, CDR1 is ENHRY and CDR2 SYGVKD. CDR3 length: 13 residues. The CDR3 loop reads CAGSGGTPGEQYF. Here the CDR3 DNA reads TGTGCCGGAAGCGGGGGGACGCCGGGCGAGCAGTACTTC.